The 18 T cell receptor beta chains given below trace back to one sample, sequenced in a study of spatial heterogeneity in lung cancer. Overall study findings and caveats: Expanded alpha and beta TCR counts within tumors tracked tumor mutation counts.

Antigen specificity for these receptors is unknown. Indicated time point: sample taken at primary tumor resection. Using its own MiXCR run on the 5' RACE reads, TCRdb lists one record per CDR3 protein. The profile shows over 8,500 distinct CDR3 sequences, roughly an eighth of them singletons. Sample: lung tumor tissue, taken at surgery. These receptors all come from a male donor with early-stage non-small cell lung cancer.

The rearrangement joins TRBV6-1 to TRBJ1-1; a possible D gene is TRBD1 (6 bases). This CDR3 is built from 14 residues. The V end lost 5 bases, the J end lost 6 bases, and 16 bases lay between the germline ends. Germline loops: CDR1 MNHNS, CDR2 SASEGT. DNA for the CDR3: TGTGCCAGCAGTTACTTACAGGGTACGCCTGAAGCTTTCTTT. Residues: CASSYLQGTPEAFF.

This clonotype was seen repeatedly, ten times or more. The genes are TRBV28 and TRBJ2-2; D may be TRBD2 (5 bases). CDR3 length: 15 residues. The V gene's germline CDR1 is MDHEN and CDR2 SYDVKM. Trimming removed 3 bases from V and 2 bases from J, with 10 bases in between. The CDR3 DNA sequence: TGTGCCAGCAGTTTTCGGCTAGCAAACACCGGGGAGCTGTTTTTT. Amino acid sequence: CASSFRLANTGELFF.

This clonotype was found many times. J is TRBJ2-3 and V is TRBV7-8; 9 nucleotides line up with TRBD1. Trimming cost V 2 bases and J 5 bases; bases outside gene matches: 8. This CDR3 has 16 residues. Per the germline V gene, CDR1 is SGHVS and CDR2 is FQNEAQ. The chain's CDR3 is CASSLTQGATLDTQYF. CDR3 DNA: TGTGCCAGCAGCTTAACACAGGGGGCTACGTTAGATACGCAGTATTTT.

This clonotype was observed at least ten times. The chain uses TRBV7-2 and TRBJ2-1; the D gene is possibly TRBD2 (6 bases). CDR1 is SGHTA, CDR2 FQGNSA, per germline. The CDR3 loop spans 16 amino acids. Trimming shortened V by 4 bases and J by 0 bases, and 13 bases separated the two germline ends. The CDR3, as DNA: TGTGCCAGCAGCTCACGGGGGTTCTACTCCTACAATGAGCAGTTCTTC. Protein product: CASSSRGFYSYNEQFF.

As concerns this clonotype: At one end, the junction sequence differs from germline, possibly due to a read error. The genes are TRBV12-3 or TRBV12-4 and TRBJ2-1; D might be TRBD2 (6 bases). The length of the CDR3 is 15 residues. In DNA, the CDR3 is TGTGCCAGCAGTATAGCGGTGAGCTCCTACAATGAGCAGTTCTTC. It translates to CASSIAVSSYNEQFF.

This clonotype has a count of ten or more. V gene TRBV24-1 combines with J gene TRBJ2-1; D call uncertain. V dropped 8 bases and J dropped 0 bases, with 7 bases sitting between them. CDR1 and CDR2 (germline): KGHDR, SFDVKD. The CDR3 extends over 13 amino acids. As DNA, the CDR3 is TGTGCCACCATGTCGGACTCCTACAATGAGCAGTTCTTC. Encoded protein: CATMSDSYNEQFF.

This clonotype was seen ten or more times. The V and J genes are TRBV5-4 and TRBJ2-1; TRBD2 matches at 9 bases. V dropped 0 bases and J dropped 3; count of bases not matched to a gene: 1. CDR1 is SGHNT, CDR2 YYREEE, per germline (reference sequence). The CDR3 length is 15 residues. CDR3: CASSLASGIYNEQFF. The CDR3 DNA sequence: TGTGCCAGCAGCTTGGCTAGCGGGATCTACAATGAGCAGTTCTTC.

This clonotype was recorded at least ten times. The rearrangement links TRBV20-1 to TRBJ1-1, with unresolved D. Germline-derived CDR1 and CDR2 are DFQATT and SNEGSKA (reference sequence). The ends were cut back, 1 base at V and 1 base at J, with 10 bases in the middle. CDR3 length equals 14 residues. The CDR3 here is CSARVGQTNTEAFF. The CDR3 DNA follows: TGCAGTGCTAGAGTAGGTCAGACGAACACTGAAGCTTTCTTT.

This clonotype was recorded many times. The gene calls are TRBV12-3 or TRBV12-4 and TRBJ2-7, with D perhaps TRBD1 or TRBD2 (5 bases each). Trimming removed 2 bases at V and 2 bases at J, with 10 bases between. The CDR3 is 14 amino acids. CDR3 in amino acids: CASSLSGPPYEQYF. The CDR3 region has the DNA TGTGCCAGCAGTTTATCGGGACCGCCCTACGAGCAGTACTTC.

The sample holds one count of this clonotype. The chain is built from TRBV12-3 or TRBV12-4 and TRBJ1-1; TRBD1 might be the D (5 bases). The CDR3 totals 13 residues. V lost 3 bases and J lost 4, with 9 bases in between. In DNA form, the CDR3 reads TGTGCCAGCAGTTTTGGGGGAGTCACTGAAGCTTTCTTT. It is translated as CASSFGGVTEAFF.

The table lists this clonotype with many counts. V and J are TRBV5-1 and TRBJ2-3, with TRBD1 matching 9 bases. Losses at the gene ends were 4 bases for V and 0 bases for J; bases not matched to a gene: 3. The CDR3 totals 15 residues. Germline CDR1 SGHRS, CDR2 YFSETQ. The CDR3 DNA reads TGCGCCAGCAGCGGACAGGGGATTAGCACAGATACGCAGTATTTT. Encoded protein: CASSGQGISTDTQYF.

The genes are TRBV28 and TRBJ2-7; D is ambiguous. Looked up from germline, CDR1 is MDHEN and CDR2 is SYDVKM. Trimming shortened V by 2 bases and J by 2 bases, and 4 bases separated the two germline ends. This CDR3 spans 12 amino acids. The chain's CDR3 is CASSLRTYEQYF. As DNA, the CDR3 is TGTGCCAGCAGTTTAAGGACCTACGAGCAGTACTTC.

This clonotype was detected only a few times. In DNA, the CDR3 is TGTGCCAGCAGCTTGACAGAAATAGAAAAACTGTTTTTT. Translation: CASSLTEIEKLFF. The V call is TRBV7-9, the J call TRBJ1-4; D perhaps matches TRBD1 (5 bases). V was shortened by 3 bases and J by 8 bases, with 10 bases between the two germline ends. Germline CDR1 reads SEHNR; CDR2 reads FQNEAQ (reference sequence). This CDR3 has 13 residues.

This clonotype has ten or more counts. This chain connects TRBV9 to TRBJ2-2; no clear D gene. CDR1 and CDR2 (germline): SGDLS, YYNGEE. The CDR3 consists of 14 residues. V was pared by 1 base and J by 1 base, with 5 bases between. The DNA for the CDR3 is TGTGCCAGCAGCGTAAGACAGAACACCGGGGAGCTGTTTTTT. This codes for CASSVRQNTGELFF.

By frequency in the sample, this clonotype is medium-sized. The rearrangement links TRBV11-1 to TRBJ2-5; 13 bases fit TRBD2. V shed 4 bases, J shed 0 bases, and the junction held 23 bases outside the gene matches. Germline V CDR1 and CDR2: SGHAT, FQDESV (reference sequence). The CDR3 extends over 23 amino acids. The CDR3 nucleotides read TGTGCCAGCAGCTCTAGACCGATGGACAAACCGGGACTAGCGGGAACGTACCAAGAGACCCAGTACTTC. It yields the protein CASSSRPMDKPGLAGTYQETQYF. Supplemented by reference TRBV11-1 and TRBJ2-5, the full variable domain reads EAEVAQSPRYKITEKSQAVAFWCDPISGHATLYWYRQILGQGPELLVQFQDESVVDDSQLPKDRFSAERLKGVDSTLKIQPAELGDSAMYLCASSSRPMDKPGLAGTYQETQYFGPGTRLLVL.

In its sample, this clonotype was seen many times. The chain carries TRBV5-6 and TRBJ2-6; 9 bases are shared with TRBD1. The CDR3 runs 16 residues. The germline V gene has CDR1 SGHDT and CDR2 YYEEEE. Losses at the gene ends were 6 bases for V and 2 bases for J; bases not matched to a gene: 6. DNA of the CDR3: TGTGCCAGCAAAGGACAGGGGCAAACTGGGGCCAACGTCCTGACTTTC. Amino acid sequence: CASKGQGQTGANVLTF.

This clonotype was detected ten times or more. This CDR3 reads CASSRTSGRYEQYF. Written as DNA, the CDR3 is TGTGCCAGCAGCCGGACTAGCGGGAGGTACGAGCAGTACTTC. V and J are TRBV11-2 and TRBJ2-7, with 14 bases lining up with TRBD2. V trimming: 5 bases; J trimming: 4 bases; junction bases outside the gene matches: 1. The CDR3 loop spans 14 amino acids. Germline CDR1 and CDR2: SGHAT and FQNNGV.

This clonotype was counted many times. The V gene is TRBV20-1, the J gene TRBJ2-1; TRBD1 matches at 7 bases. Germline loops: CDR1 DFQATT, CDR2 SNEGSKA (reference sequence). V trimming: 5 bases; J trimming: 0 bases; junction bases outside the gene matches: 7. The CDR3 is 15 amino acids. CDR3 residues: CSARGQASSYNEQFF. DNA of the CDR3: TGCAGTGCTCGTGGACAGGCCAGCTCCTACAATGAGCAGTTCTTC.